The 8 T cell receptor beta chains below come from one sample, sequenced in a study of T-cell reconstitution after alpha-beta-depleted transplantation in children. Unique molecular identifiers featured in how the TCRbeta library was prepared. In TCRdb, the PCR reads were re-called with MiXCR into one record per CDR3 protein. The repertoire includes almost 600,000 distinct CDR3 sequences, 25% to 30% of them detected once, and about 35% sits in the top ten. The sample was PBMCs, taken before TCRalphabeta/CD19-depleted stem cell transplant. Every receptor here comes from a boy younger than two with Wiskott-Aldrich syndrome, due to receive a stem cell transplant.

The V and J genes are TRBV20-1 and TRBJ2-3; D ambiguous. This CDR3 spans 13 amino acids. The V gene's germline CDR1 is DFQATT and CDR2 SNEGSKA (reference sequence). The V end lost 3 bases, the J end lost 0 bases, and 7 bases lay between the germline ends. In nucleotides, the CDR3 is TGCAGTGCTAGGGTTACTAGCACAGATACGCAGTATTTT. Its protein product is CSARVTSTDTQYF.

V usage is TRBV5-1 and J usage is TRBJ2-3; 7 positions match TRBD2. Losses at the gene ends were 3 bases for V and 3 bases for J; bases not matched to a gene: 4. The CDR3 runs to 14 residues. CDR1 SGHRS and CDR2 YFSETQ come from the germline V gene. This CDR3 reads CASSWGGKTDTQYF. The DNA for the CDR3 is TGCGCCAGCAGCTGGGGAGGGAAGACAGATACGCAGTATTTT.

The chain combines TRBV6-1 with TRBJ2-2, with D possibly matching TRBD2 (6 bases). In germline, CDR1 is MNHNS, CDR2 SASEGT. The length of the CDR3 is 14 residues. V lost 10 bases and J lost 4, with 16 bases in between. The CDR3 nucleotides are TGTGCCACCCAAGGAGGGGCGCGCACCGGGGAGCTGTTTTTT. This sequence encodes CATQGGARTGELFF.

The CDR3 loop reads CASSEGREGTQYF. The CDR3 DNA reads TGTGCCAGCAGCGAGGGGCGGGAAGGGACCCAGTACTTC. V is TRBV9 and J is TRBJ2-5; perhaps TRBD2 as D (6 bases). The V end was cut by 3 bases, the J end by 7 bases, with 13 bases between. The CDR3 has 13 residues. CDR1 is SGDLS and CDR2 is YYNGEE in the germline V gene.

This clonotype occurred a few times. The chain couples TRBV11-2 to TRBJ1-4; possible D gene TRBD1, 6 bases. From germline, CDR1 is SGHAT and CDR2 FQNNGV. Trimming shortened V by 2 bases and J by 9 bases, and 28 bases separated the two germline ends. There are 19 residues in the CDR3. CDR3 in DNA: TGTGCCAGCAGCTTATCTATAGGACAGCGGCAGAGGGGGGAGAAAAAACTGTTTTTT. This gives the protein CASSLSIGQRQRGEKKLFF.

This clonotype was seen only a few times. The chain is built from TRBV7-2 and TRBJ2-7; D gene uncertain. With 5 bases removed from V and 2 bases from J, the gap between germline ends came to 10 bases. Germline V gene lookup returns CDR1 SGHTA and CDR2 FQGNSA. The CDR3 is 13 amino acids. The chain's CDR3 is CASSRWSTYEQYF. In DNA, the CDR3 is TGTGCCAGCAGCCGCTGGTCTACCTACGAGCAGTACTTC.

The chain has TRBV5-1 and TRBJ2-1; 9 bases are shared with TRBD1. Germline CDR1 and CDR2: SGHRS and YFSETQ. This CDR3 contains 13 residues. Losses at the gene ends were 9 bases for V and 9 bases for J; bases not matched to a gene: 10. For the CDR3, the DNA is TGCGCCACCCGGACAGGGGCTGGGGGTGAGCAGTTCTTC. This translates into CATRTGAGGEQFF. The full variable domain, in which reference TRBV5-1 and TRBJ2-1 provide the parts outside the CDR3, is KAGVTQTPRYLIKTRGQQVTLSCSPISGHRSVSWYQQTPGQGLQFLFEYFSETQRNKGNFPGRFSGRQFSNSRSEMNVSTLELGDSALYLCATRTGAGGEQFFGPGTRLTVL.

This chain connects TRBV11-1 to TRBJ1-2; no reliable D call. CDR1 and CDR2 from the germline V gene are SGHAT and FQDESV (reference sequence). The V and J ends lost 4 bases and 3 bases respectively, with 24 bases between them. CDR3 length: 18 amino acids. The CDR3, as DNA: TGTGCCAGCAGCTCACCCAACGTCCCTTCCAACTTTTACTATGGCTACACCTTC. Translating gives CASSSPNVPSNFYYGYTF.